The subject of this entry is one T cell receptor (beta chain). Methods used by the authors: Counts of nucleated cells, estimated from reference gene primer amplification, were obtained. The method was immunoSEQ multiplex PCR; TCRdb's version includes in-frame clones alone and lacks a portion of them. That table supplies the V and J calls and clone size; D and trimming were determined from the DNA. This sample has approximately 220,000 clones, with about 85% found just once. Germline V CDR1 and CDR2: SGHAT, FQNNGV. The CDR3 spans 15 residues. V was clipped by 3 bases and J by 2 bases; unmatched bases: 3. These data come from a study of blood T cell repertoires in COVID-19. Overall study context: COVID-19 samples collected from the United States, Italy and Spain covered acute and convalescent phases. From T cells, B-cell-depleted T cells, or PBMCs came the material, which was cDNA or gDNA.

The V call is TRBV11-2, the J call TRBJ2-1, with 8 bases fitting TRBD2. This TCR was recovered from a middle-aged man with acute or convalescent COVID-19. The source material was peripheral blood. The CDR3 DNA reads TGTGCCAGCAGCTTGCGCGGGGGGCCCTACAATGAGCAGTTCTTC. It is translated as CASSLRGGPYNEQFF.